Each of the 8 T cell receptor beta chains below was sequenced from the same sample in a study of T cell responses to AZD1222 COVID-19 vaccine. Profiling relied on immunoSEQ multiplex PCR, and the TCRdb table lists in-frame clones only, not all of them. The sample records approximately 180,000 clones, 80% to 95% being singletons. The material sequenced was peripheral blood, taken on day 0 of AZD1222 vaccination. The source is an adult in good health.

The chain joins TRBV5-1 to TRBJ2-4, with D unresolved. Germline assignment: CDR1 SGHRS and CDR2 YFSETQ. The CDR3 totals 16 residues. The V end lost 4 bases, the J end lost 1 base, and 15 bases lay between the germline ends. The CDR3 reads CASSPYSDGAKNIQYF. In DNA form, the CDR3 reads TGCGCCAGCAGCCCTTACTCCGACGGGGCCAAAAACATTCAGTACTTC.

CDR3 sequence reads: CASSLGLEAFF. CDR3 DNA sequence: TGTGCCAGCAGCTTAGGCCTAGAAGCTTTCTTT. The rearrangement links TRBV11-1 to TRBJ1-1; D remains unclear. The CDR3 totals 11 residues. Trimming pared 1 base from V and 8 bases from J, leaving 5 bases between. Germline lookup yields CDR1 SGHAT and CDR2 FQDESV (reference sequence).

The V and J genes are TRBV6-2 or TRBV6-3 and TRBJ2-1, with TRBD1 identical over 9 bases. CDR1 MNHEY and CDR2 SVGEGT come from the germline V gene. The ends lost 6 bases at V and 7 bases at J; junction bases unmatched: 7. The CDR3 loop spans 14 amino acids. Here the CDR3 DNA reads TGTGCCAGCAGCCCTACAGGGGGCCGGAATGAGCAGTTCTTC. It yields the protein CASSPTGGRNEQFF.

Notes on this clone: Sequence at one end of the junction differs from germline and may be a read error. The rearrangement links TRBV7-7 to TRBJ1-5; D unclear. This CDR3 spans 15 amino acids. Germline-derived CDR1 and CDR2 are SSHAT and FNYEAQ (reference sequence). The CDR3 loop reads CASSFFRVSRGPQHF. The CDR3 DNA reads TGTGCTAGCAGCTTTTTCCGGGTCTCCCGAGGGCCCCAGCATTTT.

The chain joins TRBV9 to TRBJ1-2, with D tentatively TRBD1 (5 bases). V lost 6 bases and J 3 bases, leaving 9 bases between the germline ends. CDR1 and CDR2 (germline): SGDLS, YYNGEE. The CDR3 runs to 12 residues. The CDR3 DNA sequence: TGTGCCAGCACATCGACAGACTATGGCTACACCTTC. This translates into CASTSTDYGYTF. Using reference TRBV9 and TRBJ1-2 for the parts outside the CDR3, the full variable domain is DSGVTQTPKHLITATGQRVTLRCSPRSGDLSVYWYQQSLDQGLQFLIQYYNGEERAKGNILERFSAQQFPDLHSELNLSSLELGDSALYFCASTSTDYGYTFGSGTRLTVV.

The J gene is TRBJ2-1, the V gene TRBV4-1, with D unresolved. Germline values: CDR1 MGHRA, CDR2 YSYEKL. Trimming pared 4 bases from V and 1 base from J, leaving 11 bases between. The CDR3 is made up of 15 amino acids. The CDR3 here is CASSPGPRSYNEQFF. The CDR3 DNA sequence: TGCGCCAGCAGCCCCGGTCCGCGATCCTACAATGAGCAGTTCTTC.

The chain combines TRBV5-1 with TRBJ1-2; D is perhaps TRBD1 (6 bases). Per the germline V gene, CDR1 is SGHRS and CDR2 is YFSETQ. The CDR3 extends over 14 amino acids. Trimming took off 0 bases at V and 4 bases at J, with 10 bases between the two ends. The CDR3 loop reads CASSLGDNRYGYTF. The CDR3, as DNA: TGCGCCAGCAGCTTGGGGGACAACCGCTATGGCTACACCTTC. The full variable domain, in which reference TRBV5-1 and TRBJ1-2 provide the parts outside the CDR3, is KAGVTQTPRYLIKTRGQQVTLSCSPISGHRSVSWYQQTPGQGLQFLFEYFSETQRNKGNFPGRFSGRQFSNSRSEMNVSTLELGDSALYLCASSLGDNRYGYTFGSGTRLTVV.

This chain joins TRBV25-1 and TRBJ1-2; no definite D call. Per germline, CDR1 MGHDK and CDR2 SYGVNS. The V end lost 3 bases, the J end lost 6 bases, and 8 bases lay between the germline ends. The CDR3 is 12 residues long. The CDR3, as DNA: TGTGCCAGCAGTGATTTGCCGCATGGCTACACCTTC. Its translation is CASSDLPHGYTF.